This note documents a single T cell receptor beta chain sequence. CDR1 and CDR2 (germline): SGHNT, YYREEE (reference sequence). This CDR3 is built from 17 residues. Both 60 Vbeta primers and 13 Jbeta primers went into the PCR. Measured with immunoSEQ multiplex PCR; TCRdb has only the in-frame clones, and not every one. The sample includes under 50,000 clones, 60% to 70% of them seen just once. The sample is drawn from a study of cytomegalovirus exposure and HLA in healthy donors. What was sequenced was PBMCs. The receptor comes from a man aged 45-65 years in good health and CMV-seropositive. The chain links TRBV5-4 to TRBJ2-7; the match to TRBD2 covers 7 bases. The end of the DNA is better explained by TRBJ2-1, so the J call may be wrong. CDR3 in amino acids: CASSLGGQGGSYNEQFF. CDR3 bases: TGTGCCAGCAGCTTGGGAGGGCAGGGAGGGTCCTACAATGAGCAGTTCTTC.